Below are 16 T cell receptor beta chains sequenced from a single sample in a study of blood T cell repertoires in COVID-19. Method: immunoSEQ multiplex PCR; TCRdb's copy keeps in-frame clones and lacks some. This table has hundreds of thousands of clones, roughly nine tenths appearing once. The sample consisted of PBMCs or T cells enriched from blood (not recorded which). Receptors originate from a woman aged 18-35 years who had recovered from COVID-19.

The V call is TRBV20-1, the J call TRBJ2-3; no clear D gene. The CDR3 loop spans 11 amino acids. The germline CDR1 and CDR2 sequences are DFQATT and SNEGSKA (reference sequence). V was cut by 3 bases and J by 6 bases, with 7 bases left in between. CDR3 loop: CSASAEDTQYF. The CDR3 nucleotides are TGCAGTGCTAGTGCGGAGGATACGCAGTATTTT.

V and J are TRBV18 and TRBJ2-3; D perhaps matches TRBD2 (5 bases). The germline gives CDR1 KGHSH, CDR2 LQKENI. V was cut by 0 bases and J by 6 bases, with 10 bases left in between. This CDR3 has 14 residues. The CDR3 DNA follows: TGTGCCAGCTCACCACCGGGAGAAAGGGATACGCAGTATTTT. Its translation is CASSPPGERDTQYF.

The chain joins TRBV19 to TRBJ2-7; D is uncertain. V lost 9 bases and J 1 base, leaving 19 bases between the germline ends. This CDR3 has 15 amino acids. CDR1 and CDR2 from the germline V gene are LNHDA and SQIVND (reference sequence). CDR3 DNA sequence: TGTGCCAGCAAACCCACTCAGACTGGATCCTACGAGCAGTACTTC. This codes for CASKPTQTGSYEQYF.

This clone is a singleton in its sample. The CDR3 spells CATSWTGFDTEAFF. The CDR3 DNA reads as TGTGCCACCAGCTGGACAGGGTTCGACACTGAAGCTTTCTTT. The chain employs TRBV15 and TRBJ1-1; the match to TRBD1 covers 8 bases. This CDR3 region has 14 residues. With V trimmed by 5 bases and J by 3 bases, 5 bases remained unmatched. Germline V gene data show CDR1 as LNHNV and CDR2 as YYDKDF (reference sequence).

This clone was recorded many times. This sample also contains other DNA sequences that code for the same CDR3. The chain joins TRBV7-9 to TRBJ2-7, with 9 bases aligning to TRBD1. The CDR3 extends over 15 amino acids. Germline V lookup: CDR1 SEHNR, CDR2 FQNEAQ (reference sequence). Losses at the gene ends were 1 base for V and 3 bases for J; bases not matched to a gene: 4. CDR3 loop: CASSLVGTGIYEQYF. The CDR3 DNA is TGTGCCAGCAGCTTAGTAGGGACAGGGATCTACGAGCAGTACTTC. The full variable domain, rest sourced from reference TRBV7-9 and TRBJ2-7, is DTGVSQNPRHKITKRGQNVTFRCDPISEHNRLYWYRQTLGQGPEFLTYFQNEAQLEKSRLLSDRFSAERPKGSFSTLEIQRTEQGDSAMYLCASSLVGTGIYEQYFGPGTRLTVT.

This rearrangement joins TRBV30 to TRBJ1-3, with TRBD1 identical over 9 bases. The length of the CDR3 is 14 residues. Germline V gene lookup returns CDR1 GTSNPN and CDR2 SVGIG (reference sequence). V was clipped by 3 bases and J by 6 bases; unmatched bases: 6. In DNA form, the CDR3 reads TGTGCCTGGAGAGGACAGGGGACAGCAAACACCATATATTTT. Encoded protein: CAWRGQGTANTIYF.

The genes are TRBV15 and TRBJ1-5; perhaps TRBD1 as D (5 bases). Germline values: CDR1 LNHNV, CDR2 YYDKDF (reference sequence). V was shortened by 0 bases and J by 6 bases, with 12 bases between the two germline ends. The CDR3 consists of 15 residues. As DNA, the CDR3 is TGTGCCACCAGCAGAGATCAGGGACTGGGTCAGCCCCAGCATTTT. Translated: CATSRDQGLGQPQHF.

This chain links TRBV5-1 with TRBJ2-2; 8 nucleotides align to TRBD2. V gave up 0 bases and J gave up 1 base; unmatched junction bases: 5. There are 17 residues in the CDR3. Germline V gene sequence: CDR1 SGHRS, CDR2 YFSETQ. The CDR3 DNA reads as TGCGCCAGCAGCTTGGCATCTAGCGGGCGGAACACCGGGGAGCTGTTTTTT. As protein: CASSLASSGRNTGELFF. Filled out from reference TRBV5-1 and TRBJ2-2, the complete variable domain reads KAGVTQTPRYLIKTRGQQVTLSCSPISGHRSVSWYQQTPGQGLQFLFEYFSETQRNKGNFPGRFSGRQFSNSRSEMNVSTLELGDSALYLCASSLASSGRNTGELFFGEGSRLTVL.

The rearrangement uses TRBV10-3 and TRBJ1-2; 7 bases line up with TRBD1. Germline loops: CDR1 ENHRY, CDR2 SYGVKD. The CDR3 is 12 residues long. The ends lost 10 bases at V and 8 bases at J; junction bases unmatched: 10. CDR3 nucleotides: TGTGCCACGCAGACAGGGACGGGGGGCTACACCTTC. Translating gives CATQTGTGGYTF.

The chain carries TRBV2 and TRBJ1-1; perhaps TRBD1 as D (5 bases). CDR3 size: 11 residues. CDR1 and CDR2 (germline): SNHLY, FYNNEI. Trimming took 3 bases from V and 11 from J, leaving 10 bases between them. The CDR3 sequence is CASSDGTAAFF. The CDR3 DNA follows: TGTGCCAGCAGTGATGGGACTGCTGCTTTCTTT.

The chain employs TRBV19 and TRBJ1-5; D not certain. The CDR3 is 13 amino acids. Germline V CDR1 and CDR2: LNHDA, SQIVND (reference sequence). Deletions cut 6 bases from V and 4 bases from J, with 10 bases between. CDR3 in amino acids: CASSLRLNQPQHF. CDR3 sequence (DNA): TGTGCCAGTAGCCTAAGACTTAATCAGCCCCAGCATTTT.

The gene calls are TRBV3-1 (or the pseudogene TRBV3-2) and TRBJ2-3; 10 bases agree with TRBD2. Germline values: CDR1 LGHDT, CDR2 YNNKEL (reference sequence). The CDR3 length is 15 residues. The junction had 5 bases not matched to a gene; V was cut back by 1 base and J by 7 bases. CDR3: CASSQVTSGRNTQYF. DNA of the CDR3: TGTGCCAGCAGCCAAGTGACTAGCGGGCGTAATACGCAGTATTTT.

The chain carries TRBV6-5 and TRBJ2-1, with D possibly being TRBD2 (5 bases). Germline V gene data show CDR1 as MNHEY and CDR2 as SVGAGI. V was trimmed by 6 bases and J by 7 bases, leaving 13 bases between them. This CDR3 is 13 amino acids long. This CDR3 is CASSQSGSNEQFF. The CDR3 DNA is TGTGCCAGCAGCCAATCGGGGAGTAATGAGCAGTTCTTC.

The chain recombines TRBV19 with TRBJ1-6, with 10 bases aligning to TRBD1. Germline V gene data show CDR1 as LNHDA and CDR2 as SQIVND (reference sequence). With V trimmed by 7 bases and J by 7 bases, 10 bases remained unmatched. There are 16 residues in the CDR3. This chain's CDR3 is CASTSNPGQGNSPLHF. DNA for the CDR3: TGTGCCAGTACCTCAAACCCGGGACAGGGGAATTCACCCCTCCACTTT.

This chain joins TRBV3-1 (or the pseudogene TRBV3-2) and TRBJ1-1; D is undetermined. Germline lookup yields CDR1 LGHDT and CDR2 YNNKEL (reference sequence). The V and J ends lost 2 bases and 1 base respectively, with 8 bases between them. The CDR3 is 14 residues long. Written as DNA, the CDR3 is TGTGCCAGCAGCCAATTACAGAGGAACACTGAAGCTTTCTTT. It encodes CASSQLQRNTEAFF.

This clone has just a few counts. The V call is TRBV19, the J call TRBJ1-3, with D hard to call. This CDR3 is built from 16 residues. Looked up from germline, CDR1 is LNHDA and CDR2 is SQIVND (reference sequence). V was cut by 7 bases and J by 0 bases, with 16 bases left in between. CDR3 amino acids: CASTDQREFSGNTIYF. The CDR3 coding sequence is TGTGCCAGTACCGATCAACGGGAATTCTCTGGAAACACCATATATTTT. The entire variable domain, with the rest obtained from reference TRBV19 and TRBJ1-3, is as follows: DGGITQSPKYLFRKEGQNVTLSCEQNLNHDAMYWYRQDPGQGLRLIYYSQIVNDFQKGDIAEGYSVSREKKESFPLTVTSAQKNPTAFYLCASTDQREFSGNTIYFGEGSWLTVV.